A selection of T cell receptor beta chains follows, all from one sample in a study of preoperative IRX-2 immunotherapy in early breast cancer. Sequencing was performed with immunoSEQ multiplex PCR; in TCRdb, only in-frame clones are kept and a portion is missing. The sample holds 40,000 to 50,000 clones; 60% to 80% are singletons and the top ten take approximately 1.1%. The sequencing used tumor tissue, collected after IRX-2 immunotherapy. The receptors were gathered from a human donor with breast cancer. Each CDR3 is given with its conserved first and last residue. A D gene is named only where the DNA matches it firmly. The size entry is marked missing in some rows and otherwise reads once, few, many or a size class.

.	TRBD1	TRBV6-8	TRBJ1-1	CASSLRTGNMNTEAFF	TGTGCCAGCAGTCTTAGGACAGGGAACATGAACACTGAAGCTTTCTTT
.	TRBD2	TRBV23-1	TRBJ2-5	CASSQAGKETQYF	TGCGCCAGCAGCCAAGCGGGGAAAGAGACCCAGTACTTC
few	TRBD1	TRBV7-6	TRBJ1-2	CASSIQGGNYGYTF	TGTGCCAGCAGCATACAGGGGGGGAACTATGGCTACACCTTC
few	.	TRBV5-1	TRBJ1-3	CASSTYGTQAGNTIYF	TGCGCCAGCAGCACGTACGGGACACAAGCTGGAAACACCATATATTTT
.	TRBD1	TRBV5-1	TRBJ2-7	CASSLGPTGQGTYEQYF	TGCGCCAGCAGCTTGGGACCTACGGGACAGGGGACCTACGAGCAGTACTTC
once	.	TRBV29-1	TRBJ1-3	CSVATQTFSGNTIYF	TGCAGCGTTGCCACCCAGACGTTCTCTGGAAACACCATATATTTT
.	TRBD2	TRBV25-1	TRBJ2-1	CASSASGRAEEQFF	TGTGCCAGCAGTGCGAGCGGGAGGGCCGAGGAGCAGTTCTTC
.	TRBD2	TRBV19	TRBJ2-5	CASSFGTSGGETQYF	TGTGCCAGTAGTTTCGGGACTAGCGGGGGGGAGACCCAGTACTTC
.	.	TRBV23-1	TRBJ2-7	CASSQVLPRVRNYYEQYF	TGCGCCAGCAGCCAAGTCCTCCCCCGGGTCCGGAACTACTACGAGCAGTACTTC
.	.	TRBV29-1	TRBJ2-7	CSVEVGSSYEQYF	TGCAGCGTTGAAGTTGGGAGCTCCTACGAGCAGTACTTC
.	.	TRBV4-1	TRBJ1-3	CASSQRGGQRNTIYF	TGCGCCAGCAGCCAACGGGGGGGCCAGAGAAACACCATATATTTT
.	.	TRBV29-1	TRBJ2-1	CSVPPGLLGNEQFF	TGCAGCGTTCCACCGGGACTCTTAGGCAATGAGCAGTTCTTC
.	TRBD2	TRBV6-8	TRBJ2-5	CASSYSLAGQETQYF	TGTGCCAGCAGTTACTCCCTAGCGGGGCAAGAGACCCAGTACTTC
.	TRBD1	TRBV30	TRBJ1-4	CAWSGDRGDEKLFF	TGTGCCTGGAGTGGGGACAGGGGAGATGAAAAACTGTTTTTT
.	.	TRBV29-1	TRBJ2-2	CSVMTLGLGTGELFF	TGCAGCGTGATGACTCTTGGACTGGGGACCGGGGAGCTGTTTTTT
few	.	TRBV19	TRBJ1-1	CASSIGGAFTEAFF	TGTGCCAGTAGTATAGGAGGGGCCTTCACTGAAGCTTTCTTT
.	.	TRBV19	TRBJ1-5	CASSRRVNQPQHF	TGTGCCAGTAGTAGGAGGGTCAATCAGCCCCAGCATTTT